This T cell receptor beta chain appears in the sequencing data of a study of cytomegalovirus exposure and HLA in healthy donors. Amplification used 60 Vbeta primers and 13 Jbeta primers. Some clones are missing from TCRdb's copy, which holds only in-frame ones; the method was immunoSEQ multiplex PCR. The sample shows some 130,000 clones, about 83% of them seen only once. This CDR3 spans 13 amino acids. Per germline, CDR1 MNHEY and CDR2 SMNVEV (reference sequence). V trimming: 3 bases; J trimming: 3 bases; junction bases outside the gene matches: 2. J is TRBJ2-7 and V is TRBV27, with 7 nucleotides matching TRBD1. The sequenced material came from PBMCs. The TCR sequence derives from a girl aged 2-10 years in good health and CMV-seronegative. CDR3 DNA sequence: TGTGCCAGCAGTTTCTACAGGGGCTACGAGCAGTACTTC. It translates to CASSFYRGYEQYF.